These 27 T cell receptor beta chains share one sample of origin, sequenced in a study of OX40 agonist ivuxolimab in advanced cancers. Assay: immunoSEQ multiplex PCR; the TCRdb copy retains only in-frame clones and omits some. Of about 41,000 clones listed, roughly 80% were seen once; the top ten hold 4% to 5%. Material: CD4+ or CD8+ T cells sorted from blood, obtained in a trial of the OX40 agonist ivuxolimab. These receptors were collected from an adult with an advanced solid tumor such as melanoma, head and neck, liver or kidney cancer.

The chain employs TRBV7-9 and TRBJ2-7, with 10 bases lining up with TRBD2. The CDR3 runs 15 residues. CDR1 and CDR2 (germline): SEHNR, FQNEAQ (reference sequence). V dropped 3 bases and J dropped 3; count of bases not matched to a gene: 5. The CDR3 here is CASSFRTSGIYEQYF. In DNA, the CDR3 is TGTGCCAGCAGCTTCAGGACTAGCGGAATCTACGAGCAGTACTTC.

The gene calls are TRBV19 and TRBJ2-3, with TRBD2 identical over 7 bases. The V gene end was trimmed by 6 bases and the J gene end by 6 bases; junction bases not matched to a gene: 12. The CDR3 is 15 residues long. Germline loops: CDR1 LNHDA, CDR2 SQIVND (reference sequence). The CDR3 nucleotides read TGTGCCAGTAGGGACCAACCCGGGGGGTTGGATACGCAGTATTTT. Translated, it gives CASRDQPGGLDTQYF.

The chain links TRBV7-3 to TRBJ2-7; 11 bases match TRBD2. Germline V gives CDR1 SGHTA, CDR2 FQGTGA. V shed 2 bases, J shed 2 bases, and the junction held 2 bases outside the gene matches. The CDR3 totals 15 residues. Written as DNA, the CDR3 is TGTGCCAGCAGCTTAGAACTAGCGGGAGCCTACGAGCAGTACTTC. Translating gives CASSLELAGAYEQYF.

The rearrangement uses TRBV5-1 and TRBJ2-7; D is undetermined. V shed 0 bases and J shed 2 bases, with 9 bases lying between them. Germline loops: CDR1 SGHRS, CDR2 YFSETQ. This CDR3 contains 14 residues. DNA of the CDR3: TGCGCCAGCAGCTTGGCCAACAGAGCCTACGAGCAGTACTTC. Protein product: CASSLANRAYEQYF.

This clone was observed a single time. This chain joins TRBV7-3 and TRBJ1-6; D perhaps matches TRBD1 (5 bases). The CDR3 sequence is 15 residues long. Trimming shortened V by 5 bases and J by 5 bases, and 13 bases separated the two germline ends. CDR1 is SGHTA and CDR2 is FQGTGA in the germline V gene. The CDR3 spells CASSPTGGDNSPLHF. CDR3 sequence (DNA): TGTGCCAGCAGCCCAACAGGAGGGGATAATTCACCCCTCCACTTT. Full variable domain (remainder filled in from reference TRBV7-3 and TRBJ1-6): GAGVSQTPSNKVTEKGKYVELRCDPISGHTALYWYRQSLGQGPEFLIYFQGTGAADDSGLPNDRFFAVRPEGSVSTLKIQRTERGDSAVYLCASSPTGGDNSPLHFGNGTRLTVT.

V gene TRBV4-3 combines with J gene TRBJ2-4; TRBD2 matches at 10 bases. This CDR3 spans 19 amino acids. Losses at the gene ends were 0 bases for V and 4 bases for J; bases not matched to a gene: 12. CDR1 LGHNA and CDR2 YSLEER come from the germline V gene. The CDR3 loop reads CASSQEGVAAGGIKNIQYF. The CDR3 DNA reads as TGCGCCAGCAGCCAAGAAGGGGTGGCAGCGGGGGGGATTAAAAACATTCAGTACTTC.

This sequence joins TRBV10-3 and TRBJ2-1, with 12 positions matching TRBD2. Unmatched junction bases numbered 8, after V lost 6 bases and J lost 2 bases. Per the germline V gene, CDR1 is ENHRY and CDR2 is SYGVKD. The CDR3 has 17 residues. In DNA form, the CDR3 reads TGTGCCATCAGATCATTGACTAGCGGGGGTACCTACAATGAGCAGTTCTTC. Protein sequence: CAIRSLTSGGTYNEQFF.

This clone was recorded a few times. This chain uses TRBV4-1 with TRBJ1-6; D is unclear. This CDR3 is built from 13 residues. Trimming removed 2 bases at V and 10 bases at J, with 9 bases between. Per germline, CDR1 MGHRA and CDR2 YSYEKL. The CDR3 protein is CASSQIEDSPLHF. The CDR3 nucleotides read TGCGCCAGCAGCCAAATTGAGGACTCACCCCTCCACTTT.

The CDR3 DNA reads as TGTGCCAGCAGTTCCGGGACTAGCGGGATTGTTACGCAGTATTTT. Protein product: CASSSGTSGIVTQYF. This chain joins TRBV27 and TRBJ2-3, with 13 bases matching TRBD2. Trimming cost V 4 bases and J 8 bases; bases outside gene matches: 6. The CDR3 is made up of 15 amino acids. Germline assignment: CDR1 MNHEY and CDR2 SMNVEV (reference sequence).

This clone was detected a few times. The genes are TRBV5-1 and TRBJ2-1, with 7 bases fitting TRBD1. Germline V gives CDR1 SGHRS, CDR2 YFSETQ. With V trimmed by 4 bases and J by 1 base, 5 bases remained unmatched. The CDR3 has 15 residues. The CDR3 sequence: CASSPGQSSYNEQFF. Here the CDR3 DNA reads TGCGCCAGCAGCCCGGGACAGTCATCCTACAATGAGCAGTTCTTC. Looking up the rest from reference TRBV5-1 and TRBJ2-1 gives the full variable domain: KAGVTQTPRYLIKTRGQQVTLSCSPISGHRSVSWYQQTPGQGLQFLFEYFSETQRNKGNFPGRFSGRQFSNSRSEMNVSTLELGDSALYLCASSPGQSSYNEQFFGPGTRLTVL.

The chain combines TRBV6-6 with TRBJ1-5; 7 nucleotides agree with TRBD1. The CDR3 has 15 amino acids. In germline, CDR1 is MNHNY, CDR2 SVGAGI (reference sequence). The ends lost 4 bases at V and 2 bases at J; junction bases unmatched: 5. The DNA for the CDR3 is TGTGCCAGCAGTTCTGACAGGGTAGGCAATCAGCCCCAGCATTTT. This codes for CASSSDRVGNQPQHF.

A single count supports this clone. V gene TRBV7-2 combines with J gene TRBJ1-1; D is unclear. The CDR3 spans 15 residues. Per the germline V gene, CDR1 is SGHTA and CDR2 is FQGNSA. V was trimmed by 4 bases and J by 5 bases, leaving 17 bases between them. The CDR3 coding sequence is TGTGCCAGCAGCTCCCACGGAGGTCGAGGGACTGAAGCTTTCTTT. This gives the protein CASSSHGGRGTEAFF.

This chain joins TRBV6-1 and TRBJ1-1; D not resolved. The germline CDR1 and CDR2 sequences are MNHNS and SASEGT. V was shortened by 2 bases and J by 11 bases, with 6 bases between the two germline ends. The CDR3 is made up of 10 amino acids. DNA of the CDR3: TGTGCCAGCAGTGAATATGGGGCTTTCTTT. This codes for CASSEYGAFF.

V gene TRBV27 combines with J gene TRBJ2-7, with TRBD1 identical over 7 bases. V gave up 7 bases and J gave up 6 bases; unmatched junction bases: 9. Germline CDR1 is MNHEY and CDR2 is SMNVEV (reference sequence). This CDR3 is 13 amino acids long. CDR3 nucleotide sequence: TGTGCCAGCACGGGGACAGTTCGGGGCGAGCAGTACTTC. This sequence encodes CASTGTVRGEQYF.

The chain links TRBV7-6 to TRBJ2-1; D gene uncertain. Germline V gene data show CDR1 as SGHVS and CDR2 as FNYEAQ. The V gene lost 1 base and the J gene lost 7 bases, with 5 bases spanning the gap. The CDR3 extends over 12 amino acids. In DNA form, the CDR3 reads TGTGCCAGCAGCTTAGTGGGGAATGAGCAGTTCTTC. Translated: CASSLVGNEQFF. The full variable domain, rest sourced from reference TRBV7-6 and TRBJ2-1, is GAGVSQSPRYKVTKRGQDVALRCDPISGHVSLYWYRQALGQGPEFLTYFNYEAQQDKSGLPNDRFSAERPEGSISTLTIQRTEQRDSAMYRCASSLVGNEQFFGPGTRLTVL.

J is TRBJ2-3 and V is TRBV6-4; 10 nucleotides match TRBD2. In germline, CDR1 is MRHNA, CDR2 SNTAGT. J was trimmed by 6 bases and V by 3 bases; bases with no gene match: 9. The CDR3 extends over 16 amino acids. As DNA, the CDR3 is TGTGCCAGCAGTGAGAATAGCGGGAGGCTGTGGGATACGCAGTATTTT. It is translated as CASSENSGRLWDTQYF.

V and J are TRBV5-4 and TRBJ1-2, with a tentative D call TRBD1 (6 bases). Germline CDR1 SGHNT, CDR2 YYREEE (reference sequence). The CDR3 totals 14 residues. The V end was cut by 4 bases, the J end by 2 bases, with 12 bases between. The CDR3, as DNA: TGTGCCAGCAGCCCACCGGGACAAAACTATGGCTACACCTTC. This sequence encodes CASSPPGQNYGYTF.

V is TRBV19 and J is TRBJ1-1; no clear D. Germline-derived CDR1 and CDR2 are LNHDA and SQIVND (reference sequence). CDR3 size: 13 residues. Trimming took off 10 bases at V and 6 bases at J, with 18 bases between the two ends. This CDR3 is CANSSYPDAEAFF. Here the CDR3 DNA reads TGTGCCAACTCATCCTACCCAGACGCTGAAGCTTTCTTT.

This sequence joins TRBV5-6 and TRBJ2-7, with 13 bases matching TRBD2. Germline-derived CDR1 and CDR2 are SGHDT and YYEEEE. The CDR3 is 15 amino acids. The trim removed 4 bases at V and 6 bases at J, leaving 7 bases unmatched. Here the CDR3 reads CASSQRGLAGSEQYF. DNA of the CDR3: TGTGCCAGCAGCCAGCGGGGACTAGCGGGGAGCGAGCAGTACTTC.

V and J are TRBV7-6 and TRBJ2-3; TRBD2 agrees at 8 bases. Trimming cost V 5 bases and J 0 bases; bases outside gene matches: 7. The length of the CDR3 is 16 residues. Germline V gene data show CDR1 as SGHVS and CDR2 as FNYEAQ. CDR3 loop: CASSLRLARSTDTQYF. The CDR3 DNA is TGTGCCAGCAGCCTGCGACTAGCGCGTAGCACAGATACGCAGTATTTT. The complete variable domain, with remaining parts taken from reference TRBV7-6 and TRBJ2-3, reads GAGVSQSPRYKVTKRGQDVALRCDPISGHVSLYWYRQALGQGPEFLTYFNYEAQQDKSGLPNDRFSAERPEGSISTLTIQRTEQRDSAMYRCASSLRLARSTDTQYFGPGTRLTVL.

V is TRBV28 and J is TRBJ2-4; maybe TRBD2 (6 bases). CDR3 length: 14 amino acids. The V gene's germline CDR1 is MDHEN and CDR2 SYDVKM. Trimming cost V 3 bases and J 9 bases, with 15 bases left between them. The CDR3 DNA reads TGTGCCAGCAGTTTGACGACTAGTTTGTTCATTCAGTACTTC. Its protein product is CASSLTTSLFIQYF.

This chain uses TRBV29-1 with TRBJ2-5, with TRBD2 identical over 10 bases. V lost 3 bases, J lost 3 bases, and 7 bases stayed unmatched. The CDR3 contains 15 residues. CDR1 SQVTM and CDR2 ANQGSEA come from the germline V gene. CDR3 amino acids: CSVDWTSGPKETQYF. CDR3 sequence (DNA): TGCAGCGTTGACTGGACTAGCGGACCCAAAGAGACCCAGTACTTC.

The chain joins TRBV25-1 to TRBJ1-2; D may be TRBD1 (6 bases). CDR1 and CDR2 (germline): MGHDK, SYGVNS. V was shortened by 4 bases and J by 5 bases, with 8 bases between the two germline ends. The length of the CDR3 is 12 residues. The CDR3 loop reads CASSVGTYGYTF. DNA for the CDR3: TGTGCCAGCAGTGTGGGGACATATGGCTACACCTTC.

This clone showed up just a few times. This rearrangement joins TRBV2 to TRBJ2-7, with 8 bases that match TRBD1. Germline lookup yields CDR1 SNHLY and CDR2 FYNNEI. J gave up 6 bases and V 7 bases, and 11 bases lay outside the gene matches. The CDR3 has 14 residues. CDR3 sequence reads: CASNLDRGDGEQYF. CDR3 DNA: TGTGCCAGCAATCTCGACAGGGGTGACGGCGAGCAGTACTTC.

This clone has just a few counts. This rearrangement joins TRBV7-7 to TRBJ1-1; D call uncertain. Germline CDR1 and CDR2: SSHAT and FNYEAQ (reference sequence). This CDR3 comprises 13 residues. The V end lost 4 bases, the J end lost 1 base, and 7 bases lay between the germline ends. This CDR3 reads CASSSGPNTEAFF. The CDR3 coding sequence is TGTGCCAGCAGCTCCGGCCCGAACACTGAAGCTTTCTTT.

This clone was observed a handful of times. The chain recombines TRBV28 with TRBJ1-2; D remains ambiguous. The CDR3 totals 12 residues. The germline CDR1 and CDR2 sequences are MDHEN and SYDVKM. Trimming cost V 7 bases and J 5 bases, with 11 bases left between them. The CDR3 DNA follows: TGTGCCAGCAACATCGAAGGGTATGGCTACACCTTC. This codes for CASNIEGYGYTF.

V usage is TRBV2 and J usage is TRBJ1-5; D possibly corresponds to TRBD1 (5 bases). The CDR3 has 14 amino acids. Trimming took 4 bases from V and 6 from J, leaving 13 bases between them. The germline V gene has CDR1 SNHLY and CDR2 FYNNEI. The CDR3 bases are TGTGCCAGCAGTGCTTGGGGCGCGAGTCAGCCCCAGCATTTT. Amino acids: CASSAWGASQPQHF.